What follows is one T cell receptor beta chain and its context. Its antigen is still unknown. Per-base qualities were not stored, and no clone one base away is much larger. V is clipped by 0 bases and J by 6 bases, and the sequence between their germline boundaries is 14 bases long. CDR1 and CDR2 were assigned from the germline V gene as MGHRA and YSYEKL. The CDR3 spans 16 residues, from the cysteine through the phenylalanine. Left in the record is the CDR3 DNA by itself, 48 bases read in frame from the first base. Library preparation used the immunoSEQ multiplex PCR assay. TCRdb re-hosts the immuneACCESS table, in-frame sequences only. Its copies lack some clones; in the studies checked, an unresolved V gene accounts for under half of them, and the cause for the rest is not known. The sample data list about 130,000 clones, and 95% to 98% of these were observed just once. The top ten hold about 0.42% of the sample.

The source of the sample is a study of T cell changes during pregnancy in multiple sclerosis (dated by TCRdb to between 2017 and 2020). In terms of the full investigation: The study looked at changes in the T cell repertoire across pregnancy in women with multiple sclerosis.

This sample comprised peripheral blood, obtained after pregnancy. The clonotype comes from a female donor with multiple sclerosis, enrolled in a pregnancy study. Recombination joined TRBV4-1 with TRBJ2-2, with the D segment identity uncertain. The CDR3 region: CASSQELVRESGELFF. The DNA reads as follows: TGCGCCAGCAGCCAAGAACTGGTACGAGAGTCCGGGGAGCTGTTTTTT.